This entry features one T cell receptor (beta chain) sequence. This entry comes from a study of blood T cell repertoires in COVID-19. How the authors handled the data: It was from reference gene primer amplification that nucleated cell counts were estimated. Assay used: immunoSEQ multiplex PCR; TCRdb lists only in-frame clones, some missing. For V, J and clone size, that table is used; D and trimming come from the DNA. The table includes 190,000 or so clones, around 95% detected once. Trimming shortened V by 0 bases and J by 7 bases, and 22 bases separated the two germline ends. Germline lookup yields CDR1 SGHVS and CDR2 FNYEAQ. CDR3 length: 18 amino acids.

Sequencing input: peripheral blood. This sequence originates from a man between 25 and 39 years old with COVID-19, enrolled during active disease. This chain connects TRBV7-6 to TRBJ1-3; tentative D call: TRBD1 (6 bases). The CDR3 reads CASSLAQGSFTQRNTIYF. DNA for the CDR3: TGTGCCAGCAGCTTAGCCCAGGGGTCCTTTACTCAGCGGAACACCATATATTTT.